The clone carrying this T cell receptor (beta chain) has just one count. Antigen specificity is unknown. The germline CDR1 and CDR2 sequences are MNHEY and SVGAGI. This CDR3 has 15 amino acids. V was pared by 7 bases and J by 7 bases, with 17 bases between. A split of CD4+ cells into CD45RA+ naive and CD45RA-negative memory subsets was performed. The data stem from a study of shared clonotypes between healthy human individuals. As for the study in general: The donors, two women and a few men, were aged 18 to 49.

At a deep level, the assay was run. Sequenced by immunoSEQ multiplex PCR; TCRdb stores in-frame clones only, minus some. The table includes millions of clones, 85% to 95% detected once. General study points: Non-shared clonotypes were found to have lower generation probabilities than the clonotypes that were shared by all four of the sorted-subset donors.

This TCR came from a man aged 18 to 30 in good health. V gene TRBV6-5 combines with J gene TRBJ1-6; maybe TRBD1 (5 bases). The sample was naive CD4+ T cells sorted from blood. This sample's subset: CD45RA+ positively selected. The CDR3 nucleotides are TGTGCCAGCACTACCGGGACGGCGAAAAATTCACCCCTCCACTTT. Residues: CASTTGTAKNSPLHF.